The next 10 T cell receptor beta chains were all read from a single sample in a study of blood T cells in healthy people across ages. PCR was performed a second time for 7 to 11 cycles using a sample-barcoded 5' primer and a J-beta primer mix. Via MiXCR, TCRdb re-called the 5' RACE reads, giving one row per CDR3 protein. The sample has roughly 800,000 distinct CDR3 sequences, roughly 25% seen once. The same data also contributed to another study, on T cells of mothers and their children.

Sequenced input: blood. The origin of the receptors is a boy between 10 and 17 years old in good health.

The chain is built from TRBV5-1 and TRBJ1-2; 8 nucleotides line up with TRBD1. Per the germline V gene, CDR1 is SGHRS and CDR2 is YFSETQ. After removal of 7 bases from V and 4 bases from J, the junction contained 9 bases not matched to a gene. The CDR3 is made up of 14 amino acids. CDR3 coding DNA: TGCGCCAGCCAGACCGGGACAGGCTTCTATGGCTACACCTTC. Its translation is CASQTGTGFYGYTF.

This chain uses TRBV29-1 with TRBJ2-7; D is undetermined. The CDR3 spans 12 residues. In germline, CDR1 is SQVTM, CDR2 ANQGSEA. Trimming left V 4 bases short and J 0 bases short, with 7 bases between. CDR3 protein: CSVGVSSYEQYF. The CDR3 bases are TGCAGCGTTGGGGTTAGCTCCTACGAGCAGTACTTC.

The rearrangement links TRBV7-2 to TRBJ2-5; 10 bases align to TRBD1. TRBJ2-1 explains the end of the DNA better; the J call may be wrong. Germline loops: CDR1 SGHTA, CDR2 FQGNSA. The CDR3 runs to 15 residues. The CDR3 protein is CASSPSGTGAIGQFF. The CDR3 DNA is TGTGCCAGCAGCCCATCCGGGACAGGGGCGATCGGGCAGTTCTTC.

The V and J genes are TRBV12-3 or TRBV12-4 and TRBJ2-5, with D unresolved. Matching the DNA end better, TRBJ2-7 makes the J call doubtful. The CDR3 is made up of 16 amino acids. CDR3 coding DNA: TGTGCCAGCAGTTTAGCTGTCGGACGTCTCTCCTACGAGCAGTACTTC. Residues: CASSLAVGRLSYEQYF.

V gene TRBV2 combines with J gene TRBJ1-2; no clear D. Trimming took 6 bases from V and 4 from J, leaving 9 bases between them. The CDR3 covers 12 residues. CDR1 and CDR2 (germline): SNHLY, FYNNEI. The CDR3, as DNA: TGTGCCAGCAGATCGGCAGGCTATGGCTACACCTTC. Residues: CASRSAGYGYTF.

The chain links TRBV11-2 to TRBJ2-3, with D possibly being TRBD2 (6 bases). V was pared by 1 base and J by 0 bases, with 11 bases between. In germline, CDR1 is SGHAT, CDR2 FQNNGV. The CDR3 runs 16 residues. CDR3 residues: CASSLVGGFSTDTQYF. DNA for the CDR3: TGTGCCAGCAGCTTAGTCGGAGGGTTTAGCACAGATACGCAGTATTTT.

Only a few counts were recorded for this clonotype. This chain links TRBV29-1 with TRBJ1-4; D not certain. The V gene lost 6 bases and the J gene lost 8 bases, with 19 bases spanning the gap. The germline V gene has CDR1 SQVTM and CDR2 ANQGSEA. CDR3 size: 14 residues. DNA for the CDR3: TGCAGCGTCGACCTATCGGGCCTGGGGGAAAAACTGTTTTTT. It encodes CSVDLSGLGEKLFF.

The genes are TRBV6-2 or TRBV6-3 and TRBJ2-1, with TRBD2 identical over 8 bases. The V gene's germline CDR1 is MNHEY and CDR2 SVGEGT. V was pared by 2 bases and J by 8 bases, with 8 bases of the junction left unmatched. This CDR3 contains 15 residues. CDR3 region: CASSYGAGVWDEQFF. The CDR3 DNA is TGTGCCAGCAGTTACGGAGCGGGAGTGTGGGATGAGCAGTTCTTC.

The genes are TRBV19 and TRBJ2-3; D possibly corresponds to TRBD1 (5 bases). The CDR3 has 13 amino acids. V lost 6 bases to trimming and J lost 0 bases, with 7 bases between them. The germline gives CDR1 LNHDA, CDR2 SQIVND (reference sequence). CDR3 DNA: TGTGCCAGTAGATCAGGGAGCACAGATACGCAGTATTTT. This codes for CASRSGSTDTQYF.

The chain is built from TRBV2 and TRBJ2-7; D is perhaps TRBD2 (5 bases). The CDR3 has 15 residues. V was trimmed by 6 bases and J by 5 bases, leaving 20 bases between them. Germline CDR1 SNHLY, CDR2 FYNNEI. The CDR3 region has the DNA TGTGCCAGCAGCGGACTTCCGAAATTTTGGGACGAGCAGTACTTC. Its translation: CASSGLPKFWDEQYF.